This T cell receptor (beta chain) was profiled in a study of T-cell reconstitution after alpha-beta-depleted transplantation in children. Study conclusions and caveats: Several hundred expanded graft clones reportedly gave rise to the alpha-beta T cells present about two months after transplant. A year had passed since transplant, and T-cell counts and diversity by then came mostly from newly produced T cells.

This clonotype was seen a handful of times. Its specificity is unknown. This CDR3 has 15 amino acids. V lost 8 bases and J 7 bases, leaving 24 bases between the germline ends. Germline CDR1 is DFQATT and CDR2 is SNEGSKA (reference sequence). TCRbeta library preparation incorporated unique molecular identifiers. One entry per CDR3 protein results from TCRdb running MiXCR on the PCR reads. Among fewer than 550,000 distinct CDR3 sequences listed, about 10% were seen once. The genes are TRBV20-1 and TRBJ2-1, with D possibly TRBD1 on 6 matching bases. This clonotype was sampled from a child aged 2 to 9 with inherited bone marrow failure, due to receive a stem cell transplant. The sequencing used PBMCs, collected before TCRalphabeta/CD19-depleted stem cell transplant. The CDR3 loop reads CSPLGGGRRTNEQFF. The CDR3 nucleotides read TGCAGTCCCCTAGGTGGGGGCCGCCGTACGAATGAGCAGTTCTTC.